Listed here is a single TCR beta chain. The data were obtained in a study of kidney transplant recipient with SARS-CoV-2 infection. TCRdb processed the reads anew with MiXCR; each CDR3 protein has one entry. This sample has under 250,000 distinct CDR3 sequences, with roughly 26% found just once. The material was a blood sample, obtained at baseline and between days 110 and 120 from a kidney transplant recipient. The clonotype was recovered from a male patient between 25 and 40 years old who had COVID-19 and was a kidney transplant recipient. The graft donor may have given rise to some T cells.

The CDR3 DNA is TGCAGTGCTAGAGATCTTGGGGGAGAGCCGAATGAGCAGTTCTTC. Translation gives CSARDLGGEPNEQFF. The J gene is TRBJ2-1, the V gene TRBV20-1; the D call may be TRBD1 or TRBD2 (5 bases each). V lost 0 bases to trimming and J lost 7 bases, with 16 bases between them. The CDR3 has 15 residues. CDR1 is DFQATT, CDR2 SNEGSKA, per germline (reference sequence).